The clone carrying this T cell receptor beta chain was picked up a small number of times. This record belongs to a study of CD8+ T cells in alopecia areata. T lymphocytes (CD4+ and CD8+) were sorted from PBMCs. The CDR3 covers 11 residues. Germline V CDR1 and CDR2: SQVTM, ANQGSEA. The germline V and J ends were trimmed by 5 bases and 7 bases, with 12 bases remaining between them. Investigators isolated RNA and reverse transcribed it into cDNA to act as the sequencing template. The repertoire was sequenced with immunoSEQ multiplex PCR; TCRdb's copy has only in-frame clones and lacks some. The sample lists some 120,000 clones, about 46% occurring once.

The genes are TRBV29-1 and TRBJ2-7, with D tentatively TRBD1 (5 bases). Sample: NKG2D-low CD8+ T cells sorted from blood. The receptor was isolated from a human donor with alopecia areata. CDR3 sequence (DNA): TGCAGCGTTCTCGGACAAATGGAGCAGTACTTC. It is translated as CSVLGQMEQYF.